Listed below are T cell receptor beta chains from one sample, sequenced in a study of T cell changes during pregnancy in multiple sclerosis. This table comes from immunoSEQ multiplex PCR, and its TCRdb copy is limited to in-frame clones, with some not included. This table has some 45,000 clones, 95% appearing once. This specimen was CD8+ T cells from peripheral blood mononuclear cells, taken in the first trimester of pregnancy. These receptors came from a female donor with multiple sclerosis, enrolled in a pregnancy study. The conserved cysteine and the conserved F or W are not part of the CDR3 here. The order of the fields is clone size, D gene, J gene, V gene, CDR3 protein. The D gene is left open where the match is weak. Expanded clones are given a class, and other clones once, few, many or no size at all.

>.|.|TRBJ2-7|TRBV10-2
ASSSQGTWHEQY
>.|.|TRBJ2-2|TRBV4-1
ASSHPGGELF
>.|TRBD1|TRBJ2-7|TRBV19
ASSIAGQGSYEQY
>.|.|TRBJ1-5|TRBV5-1
ASSWSGGQQPQH
>once|TRBD1|TRBJ1-4|TRBV7-9
ASSPTGGHEKLF
>.|.|TRBJ2-1|TRBV27
ASSQGGSSYNEQF
>.|.|TRBJ1-1|TRBV5-6
ASSPIGTSPEAF
>once|TRBD2|TRBJ2-1|TRBV10-1
ASRASGRSYNEQF
>.|TRBD1|TRBJ1-1|TRBV25-1
ASSLDRGTEAF
>.|TRBD2|TRBJ2-7|TRBV11-2
ASSLPLILSAGEQY
>.|.|TRBJ2-3|TRBV27
ASSLTDSSDTQY
>.|TRBD2|TRBJ2-7|TRBV10-2
ASTLAATYEQY
>.|.|TRBJ2-7|TRBV29-1
SVERDYEQY
>.|TRBD2|TRBJ2-1|TRBV6-6
ASSSLGGRLNEQF
>.|TRBD1|TRBJ2-7|TRBV10-3
AISRTGSSYEQY
>.|.|TRBJ2-1|TRBV9
ASSLRDFPSSYNEQF
>.|TRBD2|TRBJ2-2|TRBV7-2
ASSWTSGYTGELF
>.|.|TRBJ1-4|TRBV7-8
ASSAKRVNEKLF
>.|.|TRBJ2-7|TRBV15
ATSRGSSRAYEQY
>.|TRBD2|TRBJ2-1|TRBV19
ASSIAGGSYNEQF
>.|TRBD2|TRBJ2-5|TRBV7-9
ASSLEGGSLQETQY
>.|.|TRBJ1-1|TRBV6-5
ASREFYAGNTEAF
>.|TRBD2|TRBJ2-1|TRBV7-9
ASLRLAGGPDNEQF
>.|.|TRBJ2-7|TRBV6-1
ASRQGYEQY
>.|TRBD2|TRBJ2-1|TRBV7-6
ASSLGTSGGNEQF
>few|.|TRBJ1-1|TRBV18
ASSVGDTEAF
>.|TRBD1|TRBJ2-3|TRBV6-1
ASSEEGQITSTDTQY
>.|.|TRBJ2-1|TRBV27
ASSLSRREQF
>.|.|TRBJ1-3|TRBV4-1
ASSQEGGMGNTIY
>.|TRBD2|TRBJ2-1|TRBV2
ASRSLLAGYNEQF
>.|.|TRBJ2-7|TRBV27
ASSLRGGGLYEQY
>.|TRBD1|TRBJ2-1|TRBV4-2
ASSQEGTGGYNEQF
>.|.|TRBJ1-4|TRBV2
ASSEGHATNEKLF
>once|.|TRBJ2-7|TRBV29-1
SALGGTDYEQY
>.|TRBD1|TRBJ1-1|TRBV19
ASSLTGAMNTEAF
>.|.|TRBJ2-1|TRBV27
ASSFFGDNEQF
>.|.|TRBJ1-4|TRBV7-6
ASSSGRGNEKLF
>.|TRBD2|TRBJ2-1|TRBV19
ASTEARGGPLDEQF
>.|.|TRBJ2-1|TRBV5-6
ASSLVTNEQF
>.|TRBD2|TRBJ2-1|TRBV5-1
ASSLATSGRASYNEQF
>.|.|TRBJ2-1|TRBV6-1
ASPTRGKLI
>.|.|TRBJ2-7|TRBV5-8
ASSFGTTPYEQY
>once|.|TRBJ1-1|TRBV6-4
ASSDSQNTEAF